Here is one TCR beta chain with its context. Antigen specificity is unknown. CD45RO-CCR7+CD27+CD95- characterized naive CD8+ T cells. The data were obtained in a study of CXCR3-negative and CXCR3-positive naive CD8 T cells. Study-wide points: Comparison of naive cells showed more hydrophobic TRB CDR3s in CXCR3-positive than in CXCR3-negative naive cells. Much lower diversity was found in memory CD8+ cells, while both naive subsets had comparably high diversity.

The CDR3 totals 13 residues. The germline V gene has CDR1 SEHNR and CDR2 FQNEAQ (reference sequence). TRB cDNA libraries were made by UMI-labeled 5' RACE. TCRdb reprocessed the 5' RACE reads and reports one entry per CDR3 protein, with no DNA. This sample's table has around 140,000 distinct CDR3 sequences. Sequencing was performed on naive CXCR3- CD8+ T cells from blood. This sample's subset: CD45RO-CCR7+CD27+CD95- naive CD8+ T cells lacking CXCR3 (TNR3-). This chain links TRBV7-9 with TRBJ2-5. This receptor was taken from a human donor in good health. Some clones in this sample may be carry-over from other donors' samples. The CDR3 spells CASSLIELKTQYF.